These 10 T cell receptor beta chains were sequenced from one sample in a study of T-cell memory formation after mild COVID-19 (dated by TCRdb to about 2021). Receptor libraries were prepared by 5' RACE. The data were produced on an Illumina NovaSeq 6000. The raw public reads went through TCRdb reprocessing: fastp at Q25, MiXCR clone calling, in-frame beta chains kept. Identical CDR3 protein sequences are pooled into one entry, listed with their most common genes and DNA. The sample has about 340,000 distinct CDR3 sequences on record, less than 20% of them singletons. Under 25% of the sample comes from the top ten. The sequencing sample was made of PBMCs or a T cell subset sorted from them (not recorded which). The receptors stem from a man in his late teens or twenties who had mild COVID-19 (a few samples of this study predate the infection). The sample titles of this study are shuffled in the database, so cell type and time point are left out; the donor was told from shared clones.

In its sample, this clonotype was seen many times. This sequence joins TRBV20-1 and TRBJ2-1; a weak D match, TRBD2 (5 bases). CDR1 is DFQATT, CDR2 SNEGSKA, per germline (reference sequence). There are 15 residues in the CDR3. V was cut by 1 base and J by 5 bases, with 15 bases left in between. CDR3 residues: CSARVLGLADNEQFF. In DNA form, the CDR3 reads TGCAGTGCTAGAGTTCTGGGTCTAGCTGACAATGAGCAGTTCTTC.

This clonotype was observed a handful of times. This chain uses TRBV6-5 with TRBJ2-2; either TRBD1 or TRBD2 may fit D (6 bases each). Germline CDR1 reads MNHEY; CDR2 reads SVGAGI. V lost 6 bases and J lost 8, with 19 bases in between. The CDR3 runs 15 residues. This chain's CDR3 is CASSPLGGRSGELFF. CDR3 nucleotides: TGTGCCAGCAGCCCCCTAGGGGGGCGGTCGGGGGAGCTGTTTTTT.

As DNA, the CDR3 is TGCAGTGCTATCAGCGGGCCTCCCTACGAGCAGTACTTC. Translation: CSAISGPPYEQYF. The chain employs TRBV20-1 and TRBJ2-7; a weak D match, TRBD2 (6 bases). Per germline, CDR1 DFQATT and CDR2 SNEGSKA (reference sequence). V shed 4 bases and J shed 2 bases, with 12 bases lying between them. The CDR3 runs to 13 residues.

The DNA of the CDR3 is TGTGCCAGCAGTGAAACTCTCGGACGTTATACGCAGTATTTT. This translates into CASSETLGRYTQYF. The chain carries TRBV25-1 and TRBJ2-3; no clear D gene. The CDR3 loop spans 14 amino acids. Germline CDR1 reads MGHDK; CDR2 reads SYGVNS. V was clipped by 2 bases and J by 7 bases, with 13 bases between them.

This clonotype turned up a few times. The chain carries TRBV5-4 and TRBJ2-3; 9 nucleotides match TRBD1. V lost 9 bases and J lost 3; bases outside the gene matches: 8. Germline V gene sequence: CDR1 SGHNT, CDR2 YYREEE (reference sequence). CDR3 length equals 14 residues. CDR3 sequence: CATSRQGVTDTQYF. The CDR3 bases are TGTGCCACCTCAAGACAGGGGGTTACAGATACGCAGTATTTT.

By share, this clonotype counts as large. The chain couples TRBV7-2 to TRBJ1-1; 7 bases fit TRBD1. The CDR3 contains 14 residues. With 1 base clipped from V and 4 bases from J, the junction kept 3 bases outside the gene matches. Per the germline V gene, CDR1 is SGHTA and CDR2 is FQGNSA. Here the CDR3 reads CASSLGSGGTEAFF. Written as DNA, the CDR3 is TGTGCCAGCAGCTTAGGGTCAGGGGGCACTGAAGCTTTCTTT.

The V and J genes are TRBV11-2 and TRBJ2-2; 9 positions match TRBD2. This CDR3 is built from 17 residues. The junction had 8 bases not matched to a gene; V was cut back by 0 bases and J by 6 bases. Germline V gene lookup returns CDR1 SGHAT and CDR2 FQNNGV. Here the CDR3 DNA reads TGTGCCAGCAGCTTAGAGCTGGCGGGGGGGCCCGCCGGGGAGCTGTTTTTT. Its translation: CASSLELAGGPAGELFF.

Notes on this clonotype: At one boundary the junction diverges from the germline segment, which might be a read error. CDR3 residues: CATSGDTGANEQFF. DNA for the CDR3: TGTGCCACCAGCGGAGATACAGGTGCCAATGAGCAGTTCTTC. V is TRBV15 and J is TRBJ2-1; D may be TRBD1 (5 bases). CDR3 length equals 14 residues. In germline, CDR1 is LNHNV, CDR2 YYDKDF (reference sequence).

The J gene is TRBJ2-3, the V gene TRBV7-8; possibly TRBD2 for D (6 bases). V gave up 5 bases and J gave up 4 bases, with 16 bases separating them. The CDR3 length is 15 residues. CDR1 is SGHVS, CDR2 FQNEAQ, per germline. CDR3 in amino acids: CASSGSRLASDTQYF. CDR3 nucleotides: TGTGCCAGCAGCGGTTCCAGGCTAGCGTCAGATACGCAGTATTTT.

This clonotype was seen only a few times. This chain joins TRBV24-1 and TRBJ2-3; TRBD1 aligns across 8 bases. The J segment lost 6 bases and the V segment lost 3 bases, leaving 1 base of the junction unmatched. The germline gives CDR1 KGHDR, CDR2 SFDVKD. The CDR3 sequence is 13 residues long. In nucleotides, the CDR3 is TGTGCCACCAGTGATCGGGACAGGGATACGCAGTATTTT. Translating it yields CATSDRDRDTQYF.